This is a list of T cell receptor beta chains from one sample in a study of blood T cell repertoires in COVID-19. The data were produced by immunoSEQ multiplex PCR, yet TCRdb's version contains in-frame clones alone and is incomplete. The data show about 150,000 clones, about 90% seen once. The source material was PBMCs or T cells enriched from blood (not recorded which). The receptors shown here come from a woman between 45 and 60 years old who had recovered from COVID-19. Both conserved end residues are part of each CDR3. The D gene is left open where the match is weak. A row's size may be missing; if present it is once, few, many or a size class.

J gene | clone size | D gene | V gene | CDR3 DNA | CDR3 protein
TRBJ1-6 | once | - | TRBV28 | TGTGCCAGCAGTTCTCCAGGGTATTCTTCACCCCTCCACTTT | CASSSPGYSSPLHF
TRBJ1-1 | - | - | TRBV10-2 | TGCGCCAGCAGTGATAGGGGTCGAGAAGCTTTCTTT | CASSDRGREAFF
TRBJ2-1 | - | - | TRBV11-2 | TGTGCCAGCAGCTTGAGGGCGGATTCCTACAATGAGCAGTTCTTC | CASSLRADSYNEQFF
TRBJ2-3 | - | TRBD1 | TRBV19 | TGTGCCGCGAAAGGACAGGGGGAGACAGATACGCAGTATTTT | CAAKGQGETDTQYF
TRBJ2-5 | - | TRBD2 | TRBV29-1 | TGCAGCGTTGTCTTCCTAGCGGGGGTGATACAAGAGACCCAGTACTTC | CSVVFLAGVIQETQYF
TRBJ2-1 | - | - | TRBV30 | TGTGCCGGGGATAATGGGCACAATGAGCAGTTCTTC | CAGDNGHNEQFF
TRBJ2-7 | - | TRBD1 | TRBV7-3 | TGTGCCAGCAGCCTGGACAGGAACTACGAGCAGTACTTC | CASSLDRNYEQYF
TRBJ1-5 | once | - | TRBV12-3/TRBV12-4 | TGTGCCACCCAGGGGCAGAATCAGCCCCAGCATTTT | CATQGQNQPQHF
TRBJ2-3 | - | - | TRBV7-9 | TGTGCCAGCAGCACACCCCGCGGAATAACGCAGTATTTT | CASSTPRGITQYF
TRBJ2-1 | - | TRBD2 | TRBV5-1 | TGCGCCAGCAGCCCCCAGTCGGGGGGGCGGGGATCCAATGAGCAGTTCTTC | CASSPQSGGRGSNEQFF
TRBJ2-7 | - | TRBD1 | TRBV5-8 | TGTGCCAGCAGCTTGTGGTCAGGGGGACCCGAGCAGTACTTC | CASSLWSGGPEQYF
TRBJ2-5 | - | - | TRBV12-5 | TGTGCTAGTGGTTCGCAGGTTGGAACGGAGACCCAGTACTTC | CASGSQVGTETQYF
TRBJ1-6 | - | - | TRBV11-2 | TGTGCCAGCAGCCGGGACTCCTATAATTCACCCCTCCACTTT | CASSRDSYNSPLHF
TRBJ1-2 | few | - | TRBV4-1 | TGCGCCAGCAGCCAGTCTCGGGACTATGGCTACACCTTC | CASSQSRDYGYTF
TRBJ1-6 | - | - | TRBV7-6 | TGTGCCAGCAGCCCCGGACAGATGTTGTCCTATAATTCACCCCTCCACTTT | CASSPGQMLSYNSPLHF
TRBJ1-4 | once | - | TRBV6-5 | TGTGCCAGCAAGTTTGCAGGGGCATGGGAAAAACTGTTTTTT | CASKFAGAWEKLFF
TRBJ2-1 | - | TRBD2 | TRBV7-9 | TGTGCCAGCAGCCCTAATTCCTTAGGACTAGCGGCTTACAATGAGCAGTTCTTC | CASSPNSLGLAAYNEQFF
TRBJ2-3 | - | - | TRBV6-5 | TGTGCCAGCAGCCCGTCCTTTGATACGCAGTATTTT | CASSPSFDTQYF
TRBJ2-1 | - | TRBD1 | TRBV5-6 | TGTGCCAGCAGCTTGAACTACAGGGGGCACAATGAGCAGTTCTTC | CASSLNYRGHNEQFF
TRBJ2-5 | - | - | TRBV19 | TGTGCCAGTAGTCAGGGGTCCCAAGAGACCCAGTACTTC | CASSQGSQETQYF
TRBJ1-5 | - | TRBD1 | TRBV29-1 | TGCAGCGTTGTGTTGGACAGGGGTGGCAATCAGCCCCAGCATTTT | CSVVLDRGGNQPQHF
TRBJ1-2 | - | - | TRBV3-1/TRBV3-2 | TGTGCCAGCAGCCATGTAGGGAGGACGTTTGGCTACACCTTC | CASSHVGRTFGYTF
TRBJ2-6 | once | - | TRBV11-3 | TGTGCCAGCAGCCTGCGTTACTCTGGGGCCAACGTCCTGACTTTC | CASSLRYSGANVLTF
TRBJ2-5 | - | TRBD2 | TRBV6-1 | TGTGCCAGCAGTGAAGGGCTAGCGGGAGACCAAGAGACCCAGTACTTC | CASSEGLAGDQETQYF
TRBJ2-7 | - | - | TRBV7-9 | TGTGCCAGCAGACCCCACGCCGGGACTCCATTCTACGAGCAGTACTTC | CASRPHAGTPFYEQYF
TRBJ2-7 | - | TRBD1 | TRBV30 | TGTGCCTGGAGGGACAGGGGCTACGAGCAGTACTTC | CAWRDRGYEQYF
TRBJ2-1 | - | - | TRBV5-1 | TGCGCCAGCAGCGGGTCGGTCACAAGGGGTCAGAATGAGCAGTTCTTC | CASSGSVTRGQNEQFF
TRBJ2-2 | - | TRBD1 | TRBV27 | TGTGCCAGCAGTTGGGGGACAGGGGTCACCGGGGAGCTGTTTTTT | CASSWGTGVTGELFF
TRBJ1-1 | once | - | TRBV7-9 | TGTGCCAGCAGCTTGATTGAGGTTGCTGAAGCTTTCTTT | CASSLIEVAEAFF
TRBJ2-7 | - | - | TRBV25-1 | TGTGCCAGCAGTCGGGGTGCAGGGGCGTCCTACGAGCAGTACTTC | CASSRGAGASYEQYF
TRBJ2-1 | - | - | TRBV5-3 | TGTGCCAGAAGCTTGGCTCCCGGGAATGAGCAGTTCTTC | CARSLAPGNEQFF
TRBJ1-4 | - | TRBD1 | TRBV18 | TGTGCCAGCTCACCGGGACAGACTAATGAAAAACTGTTTTTT | CASSPGQTNEKLFF
TRBJ1-2 | - | TRBD1 | TRBV2 | TGTGCCAGCAGGGCACAGCAGGGGGCTATTCTTGGCTACACCTTC | CASRAQQGAILGYTF
TRBJ2-1 | - | TRBD2 | TRBV27 | TGTGCCAGCAGTTTGATCCTTAGCGGGAGTTCCTACAATGAGCAGTTCTTC | CASSLILSGSSYNEQFF
TRBJ1-3 | - | TRBD1 | TRBV29-1 | TGCAGCGCCGTCGGTCCCGGGACAGGGTTCGCCGGAAACACCATATATTTT | CSAVGPGTGFAGNTIYF
TRBJ1-1 | - | - | TRBV5-6 | TGTGCCAGCAACCTGGTGGGGGGAACGAACACTGAAGCTTTCTTT | CASNLVGGTNTEAFF
TRBJ2-7 | - | - | TRBV5-5 | TGTGCCAGCAGCTTAGGATTCGGGGGAGGCTACGAGCAGTACTTC | CASSLGFGGGYEQYF
TRBJ1-2 | - | - | TRBV25-1 | TGTGCCAGCAGTGAATCCTTCCAATCGACAGACTATGGCTACACCTTC | CASSESFQSTDYGYTF
TRBJ2-2 | - | - | TRBV5-1 | TGCGCCAGCAGCACCGACAGGAACACCGGGGAGCTGTTTTTT | CASSTDRNTGELFF
TRBJ2-3 | - | - | TRBV28 | TGTGCCAGCAGCCCGCCGGGAGATACAGCAGATACGCAGTATTTT | CASSPPGDTADTQYF
TRBJ2-7 | - | - | TRBV7-9 | TGTGCCAGCAGTTGGGGCTCTGACGAGCAGTACTTC | CASSWGSDEQYF
TRBJ2-1 | - | TRBD2 | TRBV28 | TGTGCCAGCAGTTCCCGGGGAGGGACTAGCCTCGATGAGCAGTTCTTC | CASSSRGGTSLDEQFF
TRBJ1-2 | - | - | TRBV18 | TGTGCCAGCTCACCACAGGGGAAAGACTATGGCTACACCTTC | CASSPQGKDYGYTF
TRBJ2-7 | - | TRBD1 | TRBV7-2 | TGTGCCAGCAGGGGACAGGGGGCTCACGAGCAGTACTTC | CASRGQGAHEQYF
TRBJ1-5 | - | - | TRBV19 | TGTGCCAGTAGTATAGCACCGGACGGGGTGGAGCCCCAGCATTTT | CASSIAPDGVEPQHF
TRBJ1-1 | - | TRBD1 | TRBV9 | TGTGCCAGCAGCTCAACAGGGGGAACTGAAGCTTTCTTT | CASSSTGGTEAFF
TRBJ2-3 | - | - | TRBV2 | TGTGCCAGCAGACTAACAGGGTCGACCACAGATACGCAGTATTTT | CASRLTGSTTDTQYF
TRBJ2-7 | - | - | TRBV2 | TGTGCCAGCAGTGATGGGACTGTCTACGAGCAGTACTTC | CASSDGTVYEQYF
TRBJ2-2 | - | TRBD1 | TRBV2 | TGTGCCAGCAGGACCGGGACAGGGGGCCTGAGGACCGGGGAGCTGTTTTTT | CASRTGTGGLRTGELFF
TRBJ2-1 | - | - | TRBV3-1/TRBV3-2 | TGTGCCAGCAGCCAAGTTGCACTCTACAATGAGCAGTTCTTC | CASSQVALYNEQFF